This T cell receptor beta chain is drawn from a study of blood T cell repertoires in COVID-19 (dated by TCRdb to 2018 to 2021). A note on the overall study: The collaborator samples originated in the United States, Italy and Spain and spanned the acute and convalescent phases of COVID-19. The sample metadata nearly always contained a de-identified subject ID, COVID-19 status, age in years and sex. The prospective study material was composed of cDNA or gDNA derived from T cells, B-cell-depleted T cells, or PBMCs. Where available, HLA class I and class II types were obtained from metadata supplied by the sample provider rather than from assay-based typing. The repertoires were released in a freely available public database meant as a resource for research on the immune response to SARS-CoV-2. The dataset comprised deeply sampled blood TCRbeta repertoires from subjects exposed to, actively infected with, or recovered from COVID-19. Samples were obtained from the ongoing ImmuneRACE study (first 160 participants) and from some 1,200 subjects provided by 6 global collaborators.

TCRbeta CDR3 regions were amplified from genomic DNA using the immunoSEQ Assay, a bias-controlled multiplex PCR. The original pipeline was this. Within the assay, amplification of reference gene primers was used to estimate how many nucleated cells each sample contained. Sequence reads were collapsed and filtered to measure the absolute abundance of every unique TCRbeta CDR3 rearrangement. Productive Simpson clonality was computed per sample as the square root of Simpson's diversity index over productive rearrangements. TCRdb mirrors the immuneACCESS table, restricted to in-frame sequences. Some clones are absent from its copies; in checked studies, under half trace to an unresolved V gene, and the reason for the others is unknown. The DNA was the basis for D and trimming; V, J and clone size are from that table. The sample yields 150,000 to 200,000 clones; 85% were counted once. Jointly, the top ten make up about 18% of the sample.

One collaborating source in Seattle enrolled patients during active infection and followed them longitudinally through the course of disease. Collaborating institutions collected whole blood in K2EDTA tubes following their own protocols. For TCRbeta analysis, collaborators shipped samples as frozen whole blood, isolated PBMCs, or DNA extracted from either of those sample types. Study-level results and caveats: The amount of clinical and demographic metadata varied by source and participant and was provided uncurated.

Of note for this clone: Its antigen specificity is not known. Nothing much larger sits one base from this clone, and base qualities are not available.

Germline trimming: 1 base from V, 2 bases from J; junction bases outside gene matches: 4. Per the germline V gene, SGHTA is the CDR1 and FQGTGA is the CDR2. The CDR3 covers 15 residues, taking in both the cysteine and the phenylalanine. The entry retains the CDR3 DNA only, 45 bases that are in frame from base 1. The sequenced material came from peripheral blood. The clonotype comes from a person aged 65 to 79 with COVID-19, enrolled during active disease. Recombination linked TRBV7-3 to TRBJ2-5, and 7 junction bases match TRBD2. CDR3 region: CASSLNGAGQETQYF. The DNA reads TGTGCCAGCAGCTTAAACGGAGCGGGGCAAGAGACCCAGTACTTC.